The 12 T cell receptor beta chains presented below share a single source sample, sequenced in a study of response to subunit inactivated influenza vaccine. TCRdb re-called the RT-PCR reads through MiXCR, storing one row per CDR3 protein. The repertoire holds roughly 780,000 distinct CDR3 sequences, with about a fifth as singletons. The sequencing used PBMCs from blood, collected roughly 5 days after vaccination. Source of these receptors: a man aged 45 to 65 who received an inactivated influenza vaccine.

This clonotype was recorded a few times. This sequence joins TRBV12-3 or TRBV12-4 and TRBJ1-1; possible D gene TRBD1, 5 bases. CDR3 length: 14 amino acids. Trimming left V 5 bases short and J 1 base short, with 11 bases between. The CDR3 here is CASSMRDGNTEAFF. The CDR3 DNA follows: TGTGCCAGCAGTATGAGGGACGGGAACACTGAAGCTTTCTTT.

This clonotype was seen at least ten times. The CDR3 is CASWEGTYGYTF. CDR3 DNA sequence: TGTGCCTCTTGGGAGGGGACCTATGGCTACACCTTC. The genes are TRBV10-3 and TRBJ1-2; maybe TRBD1 (5 bases). Trimming pared 11 bases from V and 4 bases from J, leaving 14 bases between. The CDR3 contains 12 residues. The V gene's germline CDR1 is ENHRY and CDR2 SYGVKD.

The table lists this clonotype with a few counts. J is TRBJ2-2 and V is TRBV30, with a possible D match to TRBD2 (6 bases). CDR3 length equals 14 residues. Looked up from germline, CDR1 is GTSNPN and CDR2 is SVGIG (reference sequence). Trimming stripped 5 bases from V and 3 bases from J, with 13 bases between. CDR3 DNA sequence: TGTGCCTGGTCCCAGGGCGGGGACACCGGGGAGCTGTTTTTT. Its protein is CAWSQGGDTGELFF.

This clonotype has only a few counts. CDR3 in amino acids: CASSFIIHPSAQGASPLHF. The CDR3, as DNA: TGTGCCAGCAGCTTTATAATTCACCCCTCCGCACAGGGGGCTTCACCCCTCCACTTT. V and J are TRBV11-2 and TRBJ1-6, with 9 bases fitting TRBD1. This CDR3 is 19 amino acids long. From germline, CDR1 is SGHAT and CDR2 FQNNGV. Trimming took 3 bases from V and 9 from J; bases not matched to a gene: 18. Based on the CDR3 plus reference TRBV11-2 and TRBJ1-6, the full variable domain is EAGVAQSPRYKIIEKRQSVAFWCNPISGHATLYWYQQILGQGPKLLIQFQNNGVVDDSQLPKDRFSAERLKGVDSTLKIQPAKLEDSAVYLCASSFIIHPSAQGASPLHFGNGTRLTVT.

This clonotype has a handful of counts. V and J are TRBV20-1 and TRBJ1-1; a weak D match, TRBD1 (6 bases). There are 15 residues in the CDR3. Germline V gene data show CDR1 as DFQATT and CDR2 as SNEGSKA (reference sequence). Trimming stripped 2 bases from V and 2 bases from J, with 15 bases between. Here the CDR3 DNA reads TGCAGTGCTAGATCTGATAAGACAGGTAACACTGAAGCTTTCTTT. Its translation is CSARSDKTGNTEAFF.

The table lists this clonotype with a few counts. The CDR3 here is CSLWDSGYEQYF. As DNA, the CDR3 is TGCAGCCTATGGGACAGTGGCTACGAGCAGTACTTC. This chain uses TRBV20-1 with TRBJ2-7, with 7 bases identical to TRBD1. The CDR3 consists of 12 residues. Germline-derived CDR1 and CDR2 are DFQATT and SNEGSKA (reference sequence).

In this sample, this clonotype turned up a few times. J is TRBJ1-1 and V is TRBV12-3 or TRBV12-4; maybe TRBD1 (6 bases). The CDR3 has 15 residues. Trimming pared 7 bases from V and 1 base from J, leaving 16 bases between. The CDR3 DNA follows: TGTGCCAGCATCCTGGACAGTCTGGGGAACACTGAAGCTTTCTTT. Its protein product is CASILDSLGNTEAFF.

This clonotype was observed many times. The chain recombines TRBV20-1 with TRBJ2-5; the match to TRBD1 covers 11 bases. Germline lookup yields CDR1 DFQATT and CDR2 SNEGSKA (reference sequence). Trimming removed 5 bases from V and 5 bases from J; junction bases left unmatched: 7. This CDR3 region has 14 residues. In DNA form, the CDR3 reads TGCAGTGCTTGGACCGGGACAGGGGGTGAGACCCAGTACTTC. Translating it yields CSAWTGTGGETQYF.

The V gene is TRBV6-4, the J gene TRBJ2-1; D is possibly TRBD1 or TRBD2 (5 bases each). V was shortened by 6 bases and J by 11 bases, with 14 bases between the two germline ends. CDR3 length: 12 residues. Germline-derived CDR1 and CDR2 are MRHNA and SNTAGT. CDR3 nucleotide sequence: TGTGCCAGCAGATCCAGTGGGGGTAAGCAGTTCTTC. Translating it yields CASRSSGGKQFF.

This clonotype has a handful of counts. The chain joins TRBV7-9 to TRBJ2-1, with TRBD2 identical over 7 bases. The CDR3 spans 16 residues. Germline lookup yields CDR1 SEHNR and CDR2 FQNEAQ (reference sequence). V lost 6 bases to trimming and J lost 7 bases; unmatched junction nucleotides: 15. The CDR3 nucleotides read TGTGCCAGCAGTCCCTACGGGGGGATCGGGGGAAATGAGCAGTTCTTC. Its protein is CASSPYGGIGGNEQFF.

This clonotype was seen more than once but under ten times. The genes are TRBV20-1 and TRBJ2-5, with 7 bases identical to TRBD1. The length of the CDR3 is 14 residues. Germline values: CDR1 DFQATT, CDR2 SNEGSKA (reference sequence). The junction had 8 bases not matched to a gene; V was cut back by 3 bases and J by 4 bases. CDR3 sequence reads: CSASSQGFGETQYF. The CDR3 DNA reads as TGCAGTGCTAGTTCACAGGGGTTCGGAGAGACCCAGTACTTC.

This clonotype was picked up many times. Relative to the germline gene, one junction end is altered; a read error may explain this. This chain uses TRBV5-1 with TRBJ1-5; no reliable D call. This CDR3 is built from 15 residues. Per germline, CDR1 SGHRS and CDR2 YFSETQ. CDR3 residues: CASSLGGNSNQPQHF. The CDR3, as DNA: TGTGCCAGCAGTTTGGGAGGGAATAGCAATCAGCCCCAGCATTTT.